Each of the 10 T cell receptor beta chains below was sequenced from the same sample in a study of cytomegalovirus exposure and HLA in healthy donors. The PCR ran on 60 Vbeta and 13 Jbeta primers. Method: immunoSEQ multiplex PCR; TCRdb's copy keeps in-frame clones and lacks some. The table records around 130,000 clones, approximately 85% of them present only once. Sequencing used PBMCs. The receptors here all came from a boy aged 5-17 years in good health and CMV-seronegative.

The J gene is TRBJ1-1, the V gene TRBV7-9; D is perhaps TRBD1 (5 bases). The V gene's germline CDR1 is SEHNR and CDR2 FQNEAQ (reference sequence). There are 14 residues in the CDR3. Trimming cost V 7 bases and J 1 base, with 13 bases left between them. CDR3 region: CASTKGEGNTEAFF. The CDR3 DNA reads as TGTGCCAGCACTAAAGGGGAGGGGAACACTGAAGCTTTCTTT.

The CDR3, as DNA: TGTGCCAGCAGTCCGGGGACTATTGAGCAGTTCTTC. Its protein product is CASSPGTIEQFF. The chain combines TRBV2 with TRBJ2-1; 7 nucleotides align to TRBD2. This CDR3 region has 12 residues. The trim removed 5 bases at V and 9 bases at J, leaving 4 bases unmatched. Germline V gene lookup returns CDR1 SNHLY and CDR2 FYNNEI.

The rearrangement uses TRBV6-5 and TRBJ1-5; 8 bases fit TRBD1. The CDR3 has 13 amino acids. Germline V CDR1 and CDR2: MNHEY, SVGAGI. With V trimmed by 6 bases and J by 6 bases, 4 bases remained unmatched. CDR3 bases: TGTGCCAGCAGGAGGGACAGGAGTCAGCCCCAGCATTTT. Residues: CASRRDRSQPQHF.

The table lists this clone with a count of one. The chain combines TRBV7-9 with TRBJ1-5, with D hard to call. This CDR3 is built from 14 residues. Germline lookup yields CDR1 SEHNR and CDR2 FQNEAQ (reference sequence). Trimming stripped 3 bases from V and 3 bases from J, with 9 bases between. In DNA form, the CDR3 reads TGTGCCAGCAGCTTGAACGGTCCCAATCAGCCCCAGCATTTT. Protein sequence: CASSLNGPNQPQHF.

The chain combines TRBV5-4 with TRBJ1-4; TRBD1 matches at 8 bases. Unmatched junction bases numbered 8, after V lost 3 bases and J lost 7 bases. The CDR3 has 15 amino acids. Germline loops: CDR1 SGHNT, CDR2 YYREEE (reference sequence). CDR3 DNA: TGTGCCAGCAGCTCCGGGACAGGAGGAGTTGAAAAACTGTTTTTT. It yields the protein CASSSGTGGVEKLFF.

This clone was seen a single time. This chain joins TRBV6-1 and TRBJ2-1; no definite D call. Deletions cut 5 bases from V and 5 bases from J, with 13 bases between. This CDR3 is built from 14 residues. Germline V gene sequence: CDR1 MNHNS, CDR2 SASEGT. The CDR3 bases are TGTGCCAGCAGTTCTGGTTCCTATAACAATGAGCAGTTCTTC. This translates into CASSSGSYNNEQFF.

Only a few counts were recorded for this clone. CDR3 bases: TGTGCCAGCACCGCTAGGTCGGGGACTGAAGCTTTCTTT. Translated: CASTARSGTEAFF. This chain links TRBV2 with TRBJ1-1, with D uncertain. Germline assignment: CDR1 SNHLY and CDR2 FYNNEI. V gave up 7 bases and J gave up 5 bases, with 14 bases separating them. The CDR3 covers 13 residues.

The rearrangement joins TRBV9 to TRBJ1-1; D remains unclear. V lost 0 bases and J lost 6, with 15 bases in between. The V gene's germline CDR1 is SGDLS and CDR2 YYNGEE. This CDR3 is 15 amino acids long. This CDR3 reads CASSVAGSTASEAFF. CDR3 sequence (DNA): TGTGCCAGCAGCGTAGCGGGGTCCACCGCTTCTGAAGCTTTCTTT.

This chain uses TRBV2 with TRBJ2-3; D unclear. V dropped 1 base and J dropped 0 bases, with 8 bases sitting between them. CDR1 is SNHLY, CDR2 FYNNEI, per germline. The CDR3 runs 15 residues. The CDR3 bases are TGTGCCAGCAGTGAAGTCGCGGCTAGCACAGATACGCAGTATTTT. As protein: CASSEVAASTDTQYF.

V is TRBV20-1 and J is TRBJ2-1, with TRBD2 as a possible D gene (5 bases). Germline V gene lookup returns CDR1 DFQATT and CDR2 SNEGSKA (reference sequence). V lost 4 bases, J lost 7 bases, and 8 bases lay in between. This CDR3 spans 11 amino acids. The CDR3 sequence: CSANGNNEQFF. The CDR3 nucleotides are TGCAGTGCTAACGGGAATAATGAGCAGTTCTTC.